This T cell receptor beta chain stems from a study of blood T cell repertoires in COVID-19. Study-wide background: From T cells, B-cell-depleted T cells, or PBMCs came the material, which was cDNA or gDNA.

Per the authors' pipeline: Amplified reference gene primers provided the basis for estimating nucleated cell counts. Method: immunoSEQ multiplex PCR; TCRdb's copy keeps in-frame clones and lacks some. V and J calls and clone size come straight from that table; D and trimming were deduced from the DNA. The repertoire holds about 190,000 clones, with roughly 86% as singletons. Germline lookup yields CDR1 SGHTA and CDR2 FQGNSA. The V gene end was trimmed by 5 bases and the J gene end by 6 bases; junction bases not matched to a gene: 15. This CDR3 has 18 amino acids. Sequencing was carried out using peripheral blood. This receptor was obtained from a woman in her 70s with active or convalescent COVID-19. The rearrangement uses TRBV7-2 and TRBJ2-5, with TRBD2 matching 13 bases. The CDR3 here is CASSPAPTSGRAGKTQYF. DNA of the CDR3: TGTGCCAGCAGCCCCGCCCCCACTAGCGGGAGGGCCGGGAAGACCCAGTACTTC.